This passage covers 27 T cell receptor beta chains from one sample sequenced in a study of shared clonotypes between healthy human individuals. Method: immunoSEQ multiplex PCR; TCRdb's copy keeps in-frame clones and lacks some. The sample has approximately 2.5 million clones, under 95% seen once; the top ten hold 0.35% to 0.45%. Material: naive CD4+ T cells from PBMCs. Subset: CD45RA+ positively selected. The receptors were gathered from a young man in good health. Some clones in this sample may be carry-over from other donors' samples.

V gene TRBV5-1 combines with J gene TRBJ2-5; TRBD1 might be the D (6 bases). Deletions cut 0 bases from V and 5 bases from J, with 14 bases between. CDR1 is SGHRS and CDR2 is YFSETQ in the germline V gene. This CDR3 is 15 amino acids long. The DNA for the CDR3 is TGCGCCAGCAGCTTGGGGTCAGGGGAGTCGGAGACCCAGTACTTC. This encodes CASSLGSGESETQYF.

The chain employs TRBV19 and TRBJ1-3; 7 bases agree with TRBD1. The CDR3 length is 14 residues. Germline V gives CDR1 LNHDA, CDR2 SQIVND (reference sequence). Trimming took 9 bases from V and 8 from J; bases not matched to a gene: 13. The CDR3 is CASRWTGPDDTIYF. The CDR3 DNA reads TGTGCCAGCCGCTGGACAGGCCCGGACGACACCATATATTTT.

The chain is built from TRBV2 and TRBJ2-2, with 11 nucleotides matching TRBD2. The V gene end was trimmed by 7 bases and the J gene end by 4 bases; junction bases not matched to a gene: 8. Germline values: CDR1 SNHLY, CDR2 FYNNEI. The CDR3 sequence is 16 residues long. This chain's CDR3 is CASTASGRTVTGELFF. CDR3 in DNA: TGTGCCAGCACGGCTAGCGGGAGGACGGTCACCGGGGAGCTGTTTTTT.

The chain joins TRBV2 to TRBJ2-2, with 13 bases fitting TRBD2. The CDR3 is made up of 15 amino acids. The germline V gene encodes CDR1 SNHLY and CDR2 FYNNEI. With 6 bases clipped from V and 7 bases from J, the junction kept 5 bases outside the gene matches. The CDR3 nucleotides are TGTGCCAGCAGCGGGACTAGCGGGACTCACGGGGAGCTGTTTTTT. This sequence encodes CASSGTSGTHGELFF.

Concerning this clone: The same CDR3 can be traced to other DNA sequences in this sample. This chain uses TRBV9 with TRBJ1-2; D not resolved. The germline V gene encodes CDR1 SGDLS and CDR2 YYNGEE. Deletions cut 0 bases from V and 1 base from J, with 7 bases between. The CDR3 extends over 14 amino acids. The DNA for the CDR3 is TGTGCCAGCAGCGTAGACACGGGTAACTATGGCTACACCTTC. Protein product: CASSVDTGNYGYTF.

The V call is TRBV25-1, the J call TRBJ1-1, with D possibly TRBD1 on 6 matching bases. The CDR3 has 15 amino acids. Germline CDR1 reads MGHDK; CDR2 reads SYGVNS. V was clipped by 6 bases and J by 4 bases, with 18 bases between them. CDR3 bases: TGTGCCAGCAGCCCCACAGGGAGCCGTTCCACTGAAGCTTTCTTT. Encoded protein: CASSPTGSRSTEAFF.

The chain combines TRBV28 with TRBJ2-5; no reliable D call. This CDR3 contains 14 residues. The V gene's germline CDR1 is MDHEN and CDR2 SYDVKM. The V gene lost 2 bases and the J gene lost 5 bases, with 12 bases spanning the gap. This chain's CDR3 is CASSLVGIRETQYF. The CDR3 DNA reads as TGTGCCAGCAGTTTAGTGGGGATCCGGGAGACCCAGTACTTC.

The chain uses TRBV29-1 and TRBJ2-7, with D possibly TRBD1 on 6 matching bases. V lost 5 bases and J 1 base, leaving 15 bases between the germline ends. The CDR3 sequence is 14 residues long. Germline CDR1 is SQVTM and CDR2 is ANQGSEA. For the CDR3, the DNA is TGCAGCGTTAATCCCGGGACAAGATCCTACGAGCAGTACTTC. It encodes CSVNPGTRSYEQYF.

This clone has a single count. The V call is TRBV14, the J call TRBJ2-1, with 13 bases matching TRBD2. The CDR3 runs to 17 residues. The ends lost 3 bases at V and 8 bases at J; junction bases unmatched: 10. CDR1 is SGHDN and CDR2 is FVKESK in the germline V gene. CDR3 protein: CASSQPTSGRSVDEQFF. CDR3 in DNA: TGTGCCAGCAGCCAGCCGACTAGCGGGAGGAGTGTCGATGAGCAGTTCTTC. Together with reference TRBV14 and TRBJ2-1, the CDR3 gives the full variable domain: EAGVTQFPSHSVIEKGQTVTLRCDPISGHDNLYWYRRVMGKEIKFLLHFVKESKQDESGMPNNRFLAERTGGTYSTLKVQPAELEDSGVYFCASSQPTSGRSVDEQFFGPGTRLTVL.

The genes are TRBV5-1 and TRBJ1-1; D unclear. Trimming pared 2 bases from V and 7 bases from J, leaving 12 bases between. Germline V gene lookup returns CDR1 SGHRS and CDR2 YFSETQ. The CDR3 loop spans 13 amino acids. The chain's CDR3 is CASSFFAGVEAFF. The CDR3 DNA reads as TGCGCCAGCAGCTTTTTCGCGGGCGTTGAAGCTTTCTTT.

Turning to this clone: The identical CDR3 is also encoded by other nucleotide sequences in the sample. This rearrangement joins TRBV7-9 to TRBJ1-2, with D perhaps TRBD1 (5 bases). The ends were cut back, 1 base at V and 6 bases at J, with 6 bases in the middle. Germline V CDR1 and CDR2: SEHNR, FQNEAQ (reference sequence). This CDR3 has 12 amino acids. CDR3 region: CASSLVGDGYTF. In nucleotides, the CDR3 is TGTGCCAGCAGCTTAGTAGGGGATGGCTACACCTTC.

The chain combines TRBV9 with TRBJ2-5, with 9 bases aligning to TRBD2. The CDR3 spans 18 residues. V was clipped by 3 bases and J by 0 bases; unmatched bases: 12. CDR1 is SGDLS and CDR2 is YYNGEE in the germline V gene. The CDR3 here is CASSAETSGPAYQETQYF. CDR3 in DNA: TGTGCCAGCAGCGCAGAAACTAGCGGGCCAGCGTACCAAGAGACCCAGTACTTC. Looking up the rest from reference TRBV9 and TRBJ2-5 gives the full variable domain: DSGVTQTPKHLITATGQRVTLRCSPRSGDLSVYWYQQSLDQGLQFLIQYYNGEERAKGNILERFSAQQFPDLHSELNLSSLELGDSALYFCASSAETSGPAYQETQYFGPGTRLLVL.

The chain combines TRBV4-1 with TRBJ1-2; perhaps TRBD1 as D (6 bases). The germline V and J ends were trimmed by 1 base and 2 bases, with 11 bases remaining between them. The CDR3 is made up of 15 amino acids. CDR1 and CDR2 from the germline V gene are MGHRA and YSYEKL. In DNA form, the CDR3 reads TGCGCCAGCAGCCAAGTCTCGGGACAAAACTATGGCTACACCTTC. Residues: CASSQVSGQNYGYTF.

The chain couples TRBV6-5 to TRBJ2-3; 9 nucleotides agree with TRBD1. The CDR3 is made up of 15 amino acids. CDR1 is MNHEY, CDR2 SVGAGI, per germline. Trimming removed 6 bases from V and 3 bases from J; junction bases left unmatched: 7. This CDR3 is CASRPQGARTDTQYF. The CDR3 coding sequence is TGTGCCAGCAGGCCACAGGGGGCGCGTACAGATACGCAGTATTTT.

The chain uses TRBV5-6 and TRBJ2-3; D is ambiguous. Deletions cut 2 bases from V and 2 bases from J, with 12 bases between. The CDR3 runs to 15 residues. Germline V CDR1 and CDR2: SGHDT, YYEEEE. CDR3 sequence: CASSFVSAFTDTQYF. The CDR3 nucleotides read TGTGCCAGCAGCTTTGTCTCCGCCTTCACAGATACGCAGTATTTT.

The chain links TRBV19 to TRBJ2-7; D is unresolved. Germline V gene lookup returns CDR1 LNHDA and CDR2 SQIVND (reference sequence). Trimming took off 0 bases at V and 2 bases at J, with 14 bases between the two ends. The CDR3 length is 16 residues. The CDR3 reads CASSIEGRDTPYEQYF. DNA of the CDR3: TGTGCCAGTAGTATAGAGGGTCGAGACACCCCCTACGAGCAGTACTTC. The variable domain in full, with the rest retrieved from reference TRBV19 and TRBJ2-7, is DGGITQSPKYLFRKEGQNVTLSCEQNLNHDAMYWYRQDPGQGLRLIYYSQIVNDFQKGDIAEGYSVSREKKESFPLTVTSAQKNPTAFYLCASSIEGRDTPYEQYFGPGTRLTVT.

This clone was detected only once. This same CDR3 is encoded by further DNA sequences in the sample. The chain uses TRBV7-9 and TRBJ2-2; 8 bases agree with TRBD1. Germline lookup yields CDR1 SEHNR and CDR2 FQNEAQ (reference sequence). This CDR3 has 15 amino acids. V lost 6 bases to trimming and J lost 1 base; unmatched junction nucleotides: 4. The CDR3 bases are TGTGCCAGCAGTCCCGGGACAGGGAACACCGGGGAGCTGTTTTTT. Its translation is CASSPGTGNTGELFF.

This rearrangement joins TRBV18 to TRBJ1-1, with no clear D. This CDR3 spans 15 amino acids. Trimming took 6 bases from V and 0 from J, leaving 14 bases between them. Germline V gene sequence: CDR1 KGHSH, CDR2 LQKENI. This CDR3 is CASSPTPQLNTEAFF. The CDR3 region has the DNA TGTGCCAGCTCCCCCACACCACAGCTGAACACTGAAGCTTTCTTT.

The table lists this clone with a few counts. The genes are TRBV14 and TRBJ1-1; a possible D gene is TRBD1 (5 bases). V gave up 1 base and J gave up 1 base, with 10 bases separating them. The CDR3 consists of 15 residues. Germline V gene sequence: CDR1 SGHDN, CDR2 FVKESK. The CDR3 protein is CASSQVAGQNTEAFF. CDR3 in DNA: TGTGCCAGCAGCCAAGTGGCAGGGCAGAACACTGAAGCTTTCTTT. Filled out from reference TRBV14 and TRBJ1-1, the complete variable domain reads EAGVTQFPSHSVIEKGQTVTLRCDPISGHDNLYWYRRVMGKEIKFLLHFVKESKQDESGMPNNRFLAERTGGTYSTLKVQPAELEDSGVYFCASSQVAGQNTEAFFGQGTRLTVV.

The rearrangement links TRBV10-3 to TRBJ1-4; D is perhaps TRBD1 (5 bases). CDR1 and CDR2 from the germline V gene are ENHRY and SYGVKD. The V and J ends lost 8 bases and 5 bases respectively, with 9 bases between them. CDR3 length: 12 residues. Here the CDR3 reads CAIGKGNEKLFF. In DNA form, the CDR3 reads TGTGCCATCGGAAAGGGGAATGAAAAACTGTTTTTT.

The CDR3 here is CASTPTNGGHTEAFF. The CDR3 nucleotides read TGTGCCAGCACTCCGACTAATGGGGGTCACACTGAAGCTTTCTTT. The chain uses TRBV5-6 and TRBJ1-1; a weak D match, TRBD1 (5 bases). Germline V gives CDR1 SGHDT, CDR2 YYEEEE. V lost 6 bases to trimming and J lost 3 bases, with 18 bases between them. The CDR3 is 15 residues long.

The rearrangement uses TRBV6-5 and TRBJ1-1; D is unresolved. Trimming cost V 3 bases and J 1 base, with 9 bases left between them. The CDR3 runs to 14 residues. Germline V gives CDR1 MNHEY, CDR2 SVGAGI. CDR3 protein: CASSYLGRNTEAFF. The CDR3 DNA reads TGTGCCAGCAGTTATTTAGGGAGGAACACTGAAGCTTTCTTT.

A single count supports this clone. This rearrangement joins TRBV4-2 to TRBJ2-1; 11 bases align to TRBD2. V shed 4 bases and J 4 bases; nucleotides not matched to a gene: 12. Germline values: CDR1 LGHNA, CDR2 YNFKEQ. The CDR3 consists of 18 residues. CDR3 DNA: TGTGCCAGCAGCCGAGAGGCTGGACTAGCGGGCAATTACAATGAGCAGTTCTTC. Amino acids: CASSREAGLAGNYNEQFF.

V and J are TRBV28 and TRBJ2-1; D remains unclear. This CDR3 is built from 12 residues. V was shortened by 2 bases and J by 10 bases, with 9 bases between the two germline ends. From germline, CDR1 is MDHEN and CDR2 SYDVKM. CDR3 in DNA: TGTGCCAGCAGTTTAGGTCAAGGGGAGCAGTTCTTC. The encoded protein is CASSLGQGEQFF.

The chain links TRBV18 to TRBJ2-3; D perhaps matches TRBD1 (6 bases). Germline V gene sequence: CDR1 KGHSH, CDR2 LQKENI. CDR3 length: 16 residues. Trimming stripped 3 bases from V and 4 bases from J, with 17 bases between. The CDR3 DNA is TGTGCCAGCTCACCCCTGATCGCCACAGGGCCAGATACGCAGTATTTT. Amino acid sequence: CASSPLIATGPDTQYF.

This chain uses TRBV2 with TRBJ1-2; TRBD1 aligns across 9 bases. The V and J ends lost 11 bases and 11 bases, in that order; junction bases with no gene match: 12. The CDR3 is made up of 12 amino acids. In germline, CDR1 is SNHLY, CDR2 FYNNEI. CDR3: CAGQGYGPEYTF. CDR3 sequence (DNA): TGTGCCGGACAGGGGTACGGCCCCGAATACACCTTC.

A single count supports this clone. V and J are TRBV28 and TRBJ1-4; tentative D call: TRBD1 (5 bases). The CDR3 has 15 residues. Germline lookup yields CDR1 MDHEN and CDR2 SYDVKM. V dropped 4 bases and J dropped 2 bases, with 11 bases sitting between them. CDR3: CASSSSRDTNEKLFF. Written as DNA, the CDR3 is TGTGCCAGCAGTTCCTCAAGGGACACTAATGAAAAACTGTTTTTT.